This T cell receptor (beta chain) is drawn from a study of blood T cell repertoires in COVID-19. Sequencing used immunoSEQ multiplex PCR; TCRdb keeps in-frame clones, though not all of them. The sample comprises about 72,000 clones, 85% to 95% of which are singletons, and around 4.7% rests with the top ten. From germline, CDR1 is SGHVS and CDR2 FQNEAQ. The CDR3 spans 13 residues. The V gene end was trimmed by 1 base and the J gene end by 12 bases; junction bases not matched to a gene: 5. The chain links TRBV7-8 to TRBJ1-2; 10 nucleotides align to TRBD1. The specimen sequenced was peripheral blood. This TCR was sampled from a woman in her fifties or sixties with active COVID-19. Written as DNA, the CDR3 is TGTGCCAGCAGCTTAGGGGGACAGGGGCTGAACACCTTC. This codes for CASSLGGQGLNTF.